This TCR beta chain originates from a study of T cell responses to AZD1222 COVID-19 vaccine. Study-level information: Second-dose intervals near 4 or 12 weeks were combined. Findings and limits, study-wide: White British ancestry dominated among donors, who included more females, and clonal diversity was possibly underestimated. Repertoires in all cases were sampled only once the peak T cell response had passed. Seropositivity was recorded at baseline in only 6 or 7 AZD1222 recipients.

The germline V gene has CDR1 SGHTS and CDR2 YDEGEE. V dropped 2 bases and J dropped 7; count of bases not matched to a gene: 2. There are 13 residues in the CDR3. Worth noting for this clone: Its antigen is as yet unknown.

Generated by immunoSEQ multiplex PCR, the TCRdb table keeps only in-frame clones and is missing some. In the table there are roughly 120,000 clones, roughly nine tenths of which are singletons. The sequences come from peripheral blood, collected on day 0 of AZD1222 vaccination. V gene TRBV5-8 combines with J gene TRBJ2-2; 7 bases align to TRBD1. The TCR was taken from an adult in good health. CDR3 loop: CASSFDRDGELFF. The CDR3 nucleotides read TGTGCCAGCAGCTTCGACAGGGACGGGGAGCTGTTTTTT.